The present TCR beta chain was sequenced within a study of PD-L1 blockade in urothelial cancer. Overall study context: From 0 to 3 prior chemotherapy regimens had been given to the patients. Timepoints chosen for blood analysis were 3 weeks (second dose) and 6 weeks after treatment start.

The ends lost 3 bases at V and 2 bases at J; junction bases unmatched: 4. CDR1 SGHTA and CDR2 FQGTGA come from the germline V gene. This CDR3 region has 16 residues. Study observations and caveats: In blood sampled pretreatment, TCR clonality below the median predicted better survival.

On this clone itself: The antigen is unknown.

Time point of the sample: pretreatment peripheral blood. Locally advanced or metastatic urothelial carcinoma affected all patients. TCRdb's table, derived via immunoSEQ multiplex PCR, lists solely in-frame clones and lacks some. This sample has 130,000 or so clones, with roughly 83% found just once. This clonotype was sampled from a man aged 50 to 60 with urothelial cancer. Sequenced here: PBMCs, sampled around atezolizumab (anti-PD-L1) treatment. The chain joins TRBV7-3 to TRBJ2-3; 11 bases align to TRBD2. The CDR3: CASSLLAGGNTDTQYF. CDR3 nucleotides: TGTGCCAGCAGCTTGCTAGCGGGGGGAAACACAGATACGCAGTATTTT.